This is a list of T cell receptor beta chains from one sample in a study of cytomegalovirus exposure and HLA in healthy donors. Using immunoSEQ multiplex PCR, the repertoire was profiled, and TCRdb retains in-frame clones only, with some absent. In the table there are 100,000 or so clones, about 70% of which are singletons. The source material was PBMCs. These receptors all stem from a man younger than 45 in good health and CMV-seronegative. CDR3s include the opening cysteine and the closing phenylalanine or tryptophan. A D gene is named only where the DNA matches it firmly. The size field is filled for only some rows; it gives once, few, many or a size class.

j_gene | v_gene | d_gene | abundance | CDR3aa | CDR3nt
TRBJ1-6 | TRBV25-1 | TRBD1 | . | CASSARQGRSPLHF | TGTGCCAGCAGTGCCAGACAGGGTCGATCACCCCTCCACTTT
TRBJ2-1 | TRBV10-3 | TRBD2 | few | CAISRTSGYNEQFF | TGTGCCATCAGTCGCACTAGCGGTTACAATGAGCAGTTCTTC
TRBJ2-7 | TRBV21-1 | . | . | CASSKYYTGIGYEQYF | TGTGCCAGCAGCAAATATTATACAGGGATTGGTTACGAGCAGTACTTC
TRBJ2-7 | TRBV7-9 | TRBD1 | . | CSSSRGQGIWYF | TGTTCCAGCAGCAGGGGACAGGGTATTTGGTACTTC
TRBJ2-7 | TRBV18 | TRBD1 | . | CASSPQGTGGAYEQYF | TGTGCCAGCTCACCACAAGGGACAGGGGGCGCCTACGAGCAGTACTTC
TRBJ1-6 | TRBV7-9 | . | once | CASSSIRDKGSPLHF | TGTGCCAGCAGCTCAATCCGGGACAAAGGATCACCCCTCCACTTT
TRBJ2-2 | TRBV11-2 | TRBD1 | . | CASSHYRDRGRRGGELFF | TGTGCCAGCAGCCATTACCGGGACAGGGGTCGCAGGGGCGGGGAGCTGTTTTTT
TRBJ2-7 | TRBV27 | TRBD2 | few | CASSPGLAGEQYF | TGTGCCAGCAGTCCGGGACTAGCGGGAGAGCAGTACTTC
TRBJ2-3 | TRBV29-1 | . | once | CSVEVSATDTQYF | TGCAGCGTTGAAGTTAGCGCCACAGATACGCAGTATTTT
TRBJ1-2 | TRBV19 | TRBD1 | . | CASSPRRTGHNYGYTF | TGTGCCAGTAGTCCCCGACGGACAGGGCACAACTATGGCTACACCTTC
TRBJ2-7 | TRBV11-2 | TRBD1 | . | CASSSDRVHEQYF | TGTGCCAGCAGCTCTGACAGGGTGCACGAGCAGTACTTC
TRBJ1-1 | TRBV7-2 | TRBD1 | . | CASSLWGQGAFEAFF | TGTGCCAGCAGCCTCTGGGGACAGGGGGCGTTTGAAGCTTTCTTT
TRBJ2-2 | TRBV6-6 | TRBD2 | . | CASRDGTSVWVGELFF | TGTGCCAGCAGAGATGGGACTAGCGTGTGGGTCGGGGAGCTGTTTTTT
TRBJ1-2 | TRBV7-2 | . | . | CASSPRTDLYGYTF | TGTGCCAGCAGCCCAAGGACTGACTTATATGGCTACACCTTC
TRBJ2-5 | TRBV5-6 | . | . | CASSSRQVPETQYF | TGTGCCAGCAGCTCGCGACAGGTTCCAGAGACCCAGTACTTC
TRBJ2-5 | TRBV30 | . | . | CASGGTARRETQYF | TGTGCCTCTGGGGGGACCGCCCGCCGGGAGACCCAGTACTTC
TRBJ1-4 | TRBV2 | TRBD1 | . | CASSPDRGRDEKLFF | TGTGCCAGCAGTCCAGACAGGGGGCGCGATGAAAAACTGTTTTTT
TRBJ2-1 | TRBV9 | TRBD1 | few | CASSPRQGGSNEQFF | TGTGCCAGCAGCCCGCGACAGGGTGGATCCAATGAGCAGTTCTTC
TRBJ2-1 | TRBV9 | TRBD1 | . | CASSPRGTGVYNEQFF | TGTGCCAGCAGCCCCCGTGGGACAGGGGTCTACAATGAGCAGTTCTTC
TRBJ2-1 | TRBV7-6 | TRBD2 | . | CASSFNSGRENEQFF | TGTGCCAGCAGCTTTAACTCGGGGCGGGAGAATGAGCAGTTCTTC
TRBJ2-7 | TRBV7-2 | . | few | CASSFDTSYEQYF | TGTGCCAGCAGCTTTGACACCTCCTACGAGCAGTACTTC
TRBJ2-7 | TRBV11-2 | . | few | CASSLVTGSYEQYF | TGTGCCAGCAGCTTAGTTACAGGCTCCTACGAGCAGTACTTC
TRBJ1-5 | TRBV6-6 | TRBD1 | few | CASRPGQGKPQHF | TGTGCCAGCAGACCGGGACAGGGTAAGCCCCAGCATTTT
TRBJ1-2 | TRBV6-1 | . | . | CASSQSQGGYGYTF | TGTGCCAGCAGTCAATCACAGGGTGGCTATGGCTACACCTTC
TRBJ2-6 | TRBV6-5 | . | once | CASRGDGANVLTF | TGTGCCAGCAGAGGGGATGGGGCCAACGTCCTGACTTTC
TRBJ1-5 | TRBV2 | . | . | CASSERNEHQPQHF | TGTGCCAGCAGTGAAAGAAACGAGCATCAGCCCCAGCATTTT
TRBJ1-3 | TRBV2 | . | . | CASKAQGHGNTIYF | TGTGCCAGTAAAGCTCAGGGACATGGAAACACCATATATTTT
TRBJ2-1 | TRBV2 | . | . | CASSEGLYNEQFF | TGTGCCAGCAGTGAAGGACTCTACAATGAGCAGTTCTTC
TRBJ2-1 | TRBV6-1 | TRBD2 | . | CASSEASAGGNEQFF | TGTGCCAGCAGTGAAGCCTCTGCGGGAGGTAATGAGCAGTTCTTC
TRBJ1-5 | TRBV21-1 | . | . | CASSKAGLKDQPQHF | TGTGCCAGCAGCAAAGCAGGACTGAAAGATCAGCCCCAGCATTTT
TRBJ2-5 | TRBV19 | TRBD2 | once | CASRAGVGERGIQETQYF | TGTGCCAGTAGGGCGGGGGTCGGGGAGAGGGGAATCCAAGAGACCCAGTACTTC
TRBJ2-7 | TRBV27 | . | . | CASSDRYSYEQYF | TGTGCCAGCAGCGACAGGTACTCCTACGAGCAGTACTTC
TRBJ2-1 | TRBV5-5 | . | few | CASSLFQGSSYNEQFF | TGTGCCAGCAGCTTGTTTCAGGGAAGCTCCTACAATGAGCAGTTCTTC
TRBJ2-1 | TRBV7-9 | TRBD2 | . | CASSLASGRFNEQFF | TGTGCCAGCAGCTTAGCTAGCGGGAGGTTCAATGAGCAGTTCTTC
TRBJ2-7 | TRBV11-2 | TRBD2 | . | CASSLGAGAHPIYEQYF | TGTGCCAGCAGCCTAGGAGCGGGGGCGCATCCCATCTACGAGCAGTACTTC